Listed below are T cell receptor beta chains from one sample, sequenced in a study of CD8 T cells in Susac syndrome. TCRdb re-called the immunoSEQ multiplex PCR reads through MiXCR, storing one row per CDR3 protein. The sample consists of about 190,000 distinct CDR3 sequences, 90% to 96% of them appearing once. The sequenced sample consisted of CD4+ T cells from PBMCs. All receptors derive from a human donor with Susac syndrome. CDR3s include the opening cysteine and the closing phenylalanine or tryptophan. D genes are given only for firm matches. The size of a clone is reported for some rows only, either as once, few or many, or as a class for expanded clones.

v_call,j_call,clone_size,cdr3_length,d_call,cdr3_aa,cdr3_nt
TRBV29-1,TRBJ2-7,.,14,TRBD1,CSVKPGQGYYEQYF,TGCAGCGTTAAACCGGGACAGGGTTACTACGAGCAGTACTTC
TRBV7-2,TRBJ2-3,.,15,TRBD2,CASLRGGGGADTQYF,TGTGCCAGCCTTCGGGGGGGAGGGGGAGCAGATACGCAGTATTTT
TRBV16,TRBJ2-7,.,15,TRBD1,CASSQLQGPYYEQYF,TGTGCCAGCAGCCAACTACAGGGGCCGTACTACGAGCAGTACTTC
TRBV3-1,TRBJ2-7,once,16,TRBD1,CASSQTTGQGRYEQYF,TGTGCCAGCAGCCAAACCACGGGACAGGGTAGATACGAGCAGTACTTC
TRBV5-1,TRBJ2-2,.,15,.,CASSSGGRLIGELFF,TGCGCCAGCAGTTCCGGGGGCAGGTTGATCGGGGAGCTGTTTTTT
TRBV20-1,TRBJ1-5,.,15,.,CSASLLGLGNQPQHF,TGCAGTGCTAGCCTCTTAGGGCTGGGCAATCAGCCCCAGCATTTT
TRBV30,TRBJ1-2,.,12,.,CAFSPRGEGYTF,TGTGCTTTTTCCCCGCGGGGGGAGGGCTACACCTTC
TRBV6-6,TRBJ2-1,.,15,TRBD1,CASIPGGRGLNEQFF,TGTGCCAGCATTCCAGGGGGAAGGGGTCTCAATGAGCAGTTCTTC
TRBV4-1,TRBJ1-2,once,15,.,CASSQDARELYGYTF,TGCGCCAGCAGCCAAGATGCCCGGGAACTCTATGGCTACACCTTC
TRBV5-4,TRBJ2-3,.,15,.,CASSLEVVRGDTQYF,TGTGCCAGCAGCTTGGAGGTAGTTAGGGGAGATACGCAGTATTTT
TRBV11-2,TRBJ2-5,.,14,.,CASSPVRVQETQYF,TGTGCCAGCAGTCCAGTGCGCGTCCAAGAGACCCAGTACTTC
TRBV20-1,TRBJ2-7,.,13,TRBD2,CSAGGDGTYEQYF,TGCAGTGCTGGGGGGGACGGTACCTACGAGCAGTACTTC
TRBV5-1,TRBJ2-1,.,12,TRBD2,CASSREGNEQFF,TGCGCCAGCAGCCGGGAGGGTAATGAGCAGTTCTTC
TRBV30,TRBJ1-2,.,14,.,CAWSVLGRDYGYTF,TGTGCCTGGAGTGTACTTGGCAGGGACTATGGCTACACCTTC
TRBV6-6,TRBJ2-5,.,14,TRBD1,CASSYPGTEETQYF,TGTGCCAGCAGTTACCCCGGGACAGAAGAGACCCAGTACTTC
TRBV19,TRBJ1-4,.,17,TRBD1,CASSISHGTGDNEKLFF,TGTGCCAGTAGTATAAGTCATGGGACAGGGGATAACGAAAAACTGTTTTTT
TRBV19,TRBJ2-7,few,14,TRBD1,CASSQGQGTYEQYF,TGTGCCAGTAGCCAGGGACAGGGGACCTACGAGCAGTACTTC
TRBV24-1,TRBJ2-1,.,14,TRBD2,CATGAGGSYNEQFF,TGTGCCACCGGAGCGGGGGGGTCCTACAATGAGCAGTTCTTC
TRBV20-1,TRBJ2-1,.,12,.,CSASEPGNEQFF,TGCAGTGCCAGTGAGCCCGGCAATGAGCAGTTCTTC
TRBV9,TRBJ1-2,.,13,.,CASSVGGFGGYTF,TGTGCCAGCAGCGTAGGAGGGTTCGGTGGCTACACCTTC
TRBV9,TRBJ2-3,.,15,.,CASSWSGVQTDTQYF,TGTGCCAGCTCGTGGTCGGGGGTCCAGACAGATACGCAGTATTTT
TRBV29-1,TRBJ2-5,.,15,TRBD2,CSVDKVAGGRETQYF,TGCAGCGTGGATAAAGTAGCGGGGGGACGTGAGACCCAGTACTTC
TRBV25-1,TRBJ1-5,once,14,.,CASSELGGNQPQHF,TGTGCCAGCAGTGAATTGGGGGGCAATCAGCCCCAGCATTTT
TRBV20-1,TRBJ2-5,.,15,.,CSARDWAGDRETQYF,TGCAGTGCTAGAGATTGGGCAGGGGATCGGGAGACCCAGTACTTC
TRBV20-1,TRBJ1-2,.,14,.,CSATDGFRALGYTF,TGCAGTGCCACCGACGGCTTCCGGGCGTTGGGCTACACCTTC
TRBV12-2,TRBJ2-3,.,12,.,CASRLGTHTQYF,TGTGCAAGTCGCCTGGGGACCCATACGCAGTATTTT
TRBV20-1,TRBJ2-5,.,13,.,CSAGVVGQETQYF,TGCAGTGCTGGGGTGGTGGGACAAGAGACCCAGTACTTC
TRBV27,TRBJ2-7,.,14,.,CASSWGGGSYEQYF,TGTGCCAGCAGTTGGGGTGGGGGCTCCTACGAGCAGTACTTC
TRBV5-4,TRBJ2-5,.,14,.,CASSLMTGQETQYF,TGTGCCAGCAGCTTGATGACAGGCCAAGAGACCCAGTACTTC
TRBV18,TRBJ1-1,.,14,.,CASSPPLGNTEAFF,TGTGCCAGCTCACCACCGTTGGGGAACACTGAAGCTTTCTTT
TRBV12-3/TRBV12-4,TRBJ1-5,.,16,TRBD1,CASSTPAGGHNQPQHF,TGTGCCAGCAGTACCCCCGCAGGGGGACACAATCAGCCCCAGCATTTT
TRBV6-5,TRBJ2-3,once,15,TRBD1,CASSYSTGFGDTQYF,TGTGCCAGCAGTTACTCGACAGGGTTCGGAGATACGCAGTATTTT
TRBV2,TRBJ1-1,.,14,.,CASSVQGVNTEAFF,TGTGCCAGCAGTGTTCAGGGCGTAAACACTGAAGCTTTCTTT
TRBV30,TRBJ1-2,.,14,.,CAWSVGLGSDGYTF,TGTGCCTGGAGTGTAGGGCTCGGGTCCGATGGCTACACCTTC
TRBV2,TRBJ2-5,.,13,.,CASSGQGMETQYF,TGTGCCAGCAGTGGGCAGGGGATGGAGACCCAGTACTTC
TRBV29-1,TRBJ2-4,.,12,TRBD1,CSVQGASNIQYF,TGCAGCGTGCAGGGGGCCTCGAACATTCAGTACTTC
TRBV30,TRBJ2-7,.,14,.,CAWSVRSPGREQYF,TGTGCCTGGAGTGTACGGTCCCCCGGGCGGGAGCAGTACTTC
TRBV5-1,TRBJ1-2,.,15,TRBD1,CASSLGTGINYGYTF,TGCGCCAGCAGCTTGGGGACAGGGATTAACTATGGCTACACCTTC
TRBV30,TRBJ2-3,.,13,.,CAWNRVRTDTQYF,TGTGCCTGGAACAGGGTTAGAACAGATACGCAGTATTTT
TRBV6-2/TRBV6-3,TRBJ2-7,.,14,.,CASSYLGPPYEQYF,TGTGCCAGCAGTTACCTAGGTCCGCCCTACGAGCAGTACTTC
TRBV5-4,TRBJ2-7,.,16,.,CASSLVPETASYEQYF,TGTGCCAGCAGCTTGGTTCCGGAGACAGCCTCCTACGAGCAGTACTTC